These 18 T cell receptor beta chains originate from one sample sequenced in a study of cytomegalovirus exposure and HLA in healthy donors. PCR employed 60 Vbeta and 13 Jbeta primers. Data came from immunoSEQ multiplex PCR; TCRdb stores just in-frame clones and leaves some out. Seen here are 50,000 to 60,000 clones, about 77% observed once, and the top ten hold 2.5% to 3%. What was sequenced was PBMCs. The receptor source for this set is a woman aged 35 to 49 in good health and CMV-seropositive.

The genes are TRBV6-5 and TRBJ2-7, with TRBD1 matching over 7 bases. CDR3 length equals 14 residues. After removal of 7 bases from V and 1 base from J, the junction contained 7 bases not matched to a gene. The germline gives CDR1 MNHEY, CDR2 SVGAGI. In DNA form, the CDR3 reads TGTGCCAGCACCCCAGGGACAGCGTCCTACGAGCAGTACTTC. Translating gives CASTPGTASYEQYF.

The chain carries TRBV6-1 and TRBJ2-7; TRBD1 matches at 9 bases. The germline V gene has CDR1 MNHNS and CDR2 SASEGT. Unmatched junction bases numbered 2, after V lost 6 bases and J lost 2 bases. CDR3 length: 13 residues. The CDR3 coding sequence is TGTGCCAGCAGATGGACAGGGGCCTACGAGCAGTACTTC. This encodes CASRWTGAYEQYF.

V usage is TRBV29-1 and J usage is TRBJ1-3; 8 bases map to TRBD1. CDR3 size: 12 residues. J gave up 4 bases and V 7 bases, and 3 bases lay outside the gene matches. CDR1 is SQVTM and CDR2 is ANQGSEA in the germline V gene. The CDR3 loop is CSADRGGNTIYF. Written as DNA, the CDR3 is TGCAGCGCCGACAGGGGAGGAAACACCATATATTTT.

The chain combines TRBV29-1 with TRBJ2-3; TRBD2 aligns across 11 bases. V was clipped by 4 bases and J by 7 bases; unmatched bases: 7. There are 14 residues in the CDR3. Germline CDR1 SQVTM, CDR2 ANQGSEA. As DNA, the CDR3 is TGCAGCGTTGGTCTAGCGGGGGGAGGTAATACGCAGTATTTT. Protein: CSVGLAGGGNTQYF.

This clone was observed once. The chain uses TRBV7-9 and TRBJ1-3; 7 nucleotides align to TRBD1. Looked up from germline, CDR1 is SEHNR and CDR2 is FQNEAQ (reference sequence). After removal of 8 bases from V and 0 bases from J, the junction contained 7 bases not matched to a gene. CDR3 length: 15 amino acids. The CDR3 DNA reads TGTGCCAGCTCAGATTACAGGGGCTCTGGAAACACCATATATTTT. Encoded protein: CASSDYRGSGNTIYF.

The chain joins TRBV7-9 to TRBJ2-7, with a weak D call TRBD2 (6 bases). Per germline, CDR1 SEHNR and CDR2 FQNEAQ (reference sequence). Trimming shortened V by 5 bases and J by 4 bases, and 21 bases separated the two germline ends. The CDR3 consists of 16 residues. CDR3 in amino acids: CASSPLFGDFMYEQYF. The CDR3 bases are TGTGCCAGCAGCCCTCTCTTTGGGGACTTCATGTACGAGCAGTACTTC.

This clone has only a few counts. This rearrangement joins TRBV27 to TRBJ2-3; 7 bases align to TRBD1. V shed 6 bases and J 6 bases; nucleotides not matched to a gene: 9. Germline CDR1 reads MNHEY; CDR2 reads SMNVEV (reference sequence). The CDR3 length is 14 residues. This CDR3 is CASRFDRASDTQYF. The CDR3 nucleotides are TGTGCCAGCAGGTTCGACAGGGCTTCGGATACGCAGTATTTT.

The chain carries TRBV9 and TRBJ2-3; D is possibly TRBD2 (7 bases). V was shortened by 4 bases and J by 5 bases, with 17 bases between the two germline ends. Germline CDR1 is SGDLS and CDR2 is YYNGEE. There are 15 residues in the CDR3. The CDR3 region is CASSPSSGGLDTQYF. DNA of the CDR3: TGTGCCAGCAGCCCATCCTCGGGGGGCCTAGATACGCAGTATTTT.

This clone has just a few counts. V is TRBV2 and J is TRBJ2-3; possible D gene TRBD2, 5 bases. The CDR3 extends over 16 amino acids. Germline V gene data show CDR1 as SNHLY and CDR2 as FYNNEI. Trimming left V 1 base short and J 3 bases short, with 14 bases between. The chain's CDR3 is CASSEVIGEITDTQYF. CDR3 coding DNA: TGTGCCAGCAGTGAAGTAATCGGGGAAATTACAGATACGCAGTATTTT.

Here the CDR3 DNA reads TGTGCCAGCAGCTTAATGAGGGAGGGGACCCAGTACTTC. Translated, it gives CASSLMREGTQYF. This rearrangement joins TRBV7-6 to TRBJ2-5, with 7 bases identical to TRBD2. V shed 2 bases, J shed 7 bases, and the junction held 4 bases outside the gene matches. The germline V gene encodes CDR1 SGHVS and CDR2 FNYEAQ. The CDR3 runs 13 residues.

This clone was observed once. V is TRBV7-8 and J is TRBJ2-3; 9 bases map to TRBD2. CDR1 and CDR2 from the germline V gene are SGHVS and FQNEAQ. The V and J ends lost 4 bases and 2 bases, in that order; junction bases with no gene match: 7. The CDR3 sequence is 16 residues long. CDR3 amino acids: CASSYAGGKFTDTQYF. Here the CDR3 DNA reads TGTGCCAGCAGCTATGCGGGGGGGAAGTTCACAGATACGCAGTATTTT.

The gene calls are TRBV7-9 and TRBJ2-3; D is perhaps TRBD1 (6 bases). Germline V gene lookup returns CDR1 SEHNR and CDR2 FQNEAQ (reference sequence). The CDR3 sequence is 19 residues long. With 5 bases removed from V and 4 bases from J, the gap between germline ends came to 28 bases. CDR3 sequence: CASSEANQPTGFRADTQYF. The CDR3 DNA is TGTGCCAGCAGCGAAGCGAACCAACCAACAGGGTTCCGGGCAGATACGCAGTATTTT.

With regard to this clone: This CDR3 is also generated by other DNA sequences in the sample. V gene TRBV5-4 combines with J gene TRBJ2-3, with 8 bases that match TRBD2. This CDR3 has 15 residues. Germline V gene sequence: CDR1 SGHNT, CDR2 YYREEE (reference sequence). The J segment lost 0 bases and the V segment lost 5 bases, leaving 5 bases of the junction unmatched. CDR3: CASRDQRGSTDTQYF. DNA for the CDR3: TGTGCCAGCAGGGACCAGCGGGGGAGCACAGATACGCAGTATTTT.

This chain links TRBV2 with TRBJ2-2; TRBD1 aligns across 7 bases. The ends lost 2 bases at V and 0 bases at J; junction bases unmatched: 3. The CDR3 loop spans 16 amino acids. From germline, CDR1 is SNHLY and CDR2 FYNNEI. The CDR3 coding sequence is TGTGCCAGCAGTGAACAGGGGGTAGCGAACACCGGGGAGCTGTTTTTT. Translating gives CASSEQGVANTGELFF.

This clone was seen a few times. CDR3 sequence: CASSLGGGYTDTQYF. The CDR3 region has the DNA TGTGCCAGCAGCTTAGGCGGGGGGTACACAGATACGCAGTATTTT. The chain links TRBV7-2 to TRBJ2-3; 8 bases align to TRBD2. Losses at the gene ends were 1 base for V and 2 bases for J; bases not matched to a gene: 2. The CDR3 covers 15 residues. CDR1 SGHTA and CDR2 FQGNSA come from the germline V gene.

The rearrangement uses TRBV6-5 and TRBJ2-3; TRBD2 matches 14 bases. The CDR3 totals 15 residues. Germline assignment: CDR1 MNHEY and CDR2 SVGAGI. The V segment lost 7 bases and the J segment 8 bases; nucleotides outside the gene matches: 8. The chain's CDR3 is CASKLGLAGVGTQYF. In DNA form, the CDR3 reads TGTGCCAGCAAGCTGGGACTAGCGGGGGTCGGTACGCAGTATTTT.

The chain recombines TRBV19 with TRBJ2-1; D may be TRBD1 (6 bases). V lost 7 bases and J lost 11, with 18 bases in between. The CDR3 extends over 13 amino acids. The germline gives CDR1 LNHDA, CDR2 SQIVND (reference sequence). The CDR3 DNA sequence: TGTGCCAGTAATGAAGCTAGCACAGGGAAGCAGTTCTTC. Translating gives CASNEASTGKQFF.

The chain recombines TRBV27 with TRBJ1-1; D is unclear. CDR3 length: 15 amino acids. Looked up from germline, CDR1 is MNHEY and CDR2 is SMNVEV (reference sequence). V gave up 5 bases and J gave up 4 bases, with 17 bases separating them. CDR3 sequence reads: CASSEGMVFGTEAFF. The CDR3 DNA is TGTGCCAGCAGTGAGGGTATGGTATTCGGCACTGAAGCTTTCTTT.